The sequence of this T cell receptor beta chain was determined in a study of regulatory T cells in long-lasting Graves disease. CDR3 regions were amplified by Arm-PCR using iRepertoire HTBI primers to build TCR beta libraries. Using its own MiXCR run on the multiplex PCR reads, TCRdb lists one record per CDR3 protein. Of 400,000 to 500,000 distinct CDR3 sequences in the sample, roughly 21% were seen once. V shed 6 bases and J shed 9 bases, with 14 bases lying between them. The CDR3 loop spans 12 amino acids. Germline V gives CDR1 MNHNS, CDR2 SASEGT. Time point indicated: persistent/refractory GD, antithyroid drugs over 5 years with positive TRAb. RNA from PBMCs was the source of the TCR library. This clonotype was seen ten or more times.

Material: peripheral blood mononuclear cells (PBMCs), obtained when the disease was refractory, from a patient treated with antithyroid drugs. This chain uses TRBV6-1 with TRBJ2-5, with D perhaps TRBD1 or TRBD2 (5 bases each). The sequence derives from a female donor with Graves disease. This CDR3 is CASREGMRAQYF. The CDR3 region has the DNA TGTGCCAGCAGAGAGGGGATGAGGGCCCAGTACTTC.